This T cell receptor beta chain originates from a study of shared clonotypes between healthy human individuals. Points from the study as a whole: Clonotypes shared by all four donors outscored non-shared clonotypes in generation probability.

The CDR3 loop spans 15 amino acids. The ends were cut back, 10 bases at V and 8 bases at J, with 24 bases in the middle. With regard to this clone: No antigen is known for it.

Profiling relied on immunoSEQ multiplex PCR, and the TCRdb table lists in-frame clones only, not all of them. The data hold a few million clones, with 85% to 95% observed a single time. Sample: naive CD4+ T cells from PBMCs. Regarding subset: CD45RA+ positively selected. V and J are TRBV23-1 and TRBJ2-1, with D possibly TRBD2 on 6 matching bases. TRBV23-1 is an open reading frame, and its role is uncertain. This receptor was taken from a man between 18 and 35 years old in good health. Some clones in this sample may be carry-over from other donors' samples. The chain's CDR3 is CANQRGGVLSHEQFF. The CDR3 DNA reads as TGCGCCAACCAACGTGGCGGGGTCCTTTCCCATGAGCAGTTCTTC.